The next 32 T cell receptor delta chains were all read from a single sample in a study of gamma-delta T cells after stem cell transplantation. TCRdb reprocessed the RT-PCR reads using CATT. The sample shows more than 4,500 delta-chain clones, around 9.6% of them seen only once. Sequenced sample: gamma-delta T cells. Receptor source: a human donor. It is not recorded whose cells these are; they may come from a transplant donor.

In this sample, this clone turned up a few times. This DNA translates differently at residue 8 from the TCRdb protein, which is that of a much larger clone; a read error is likely, and the protein shown is the DNA's own translation. The chain uses TRDV2 and TRDJ3, with TRDD3 matching 8 bases. Germline CDR1 reads GEAIGNYY; CDR2 reads EKD. The CDR3 consists of 18 residues. V shed 3 bases, J shed 0 bases, and the junction held 6 bases outside the gene matches. CDR3 coding DNA: TGTGCCTGTGACCGACTGGGGGCTAGCTCCTGGGACACCCGACAGATGTTTTTC. Translated: CACDRLGASSWDTRQMFF.

In its sample, this clone ranks as medium-sized. The rearrangement uses TRDV2 and TRDJ3; D gene ambiguous. V was trimmed by 1 base and J by 7 bases, leaving 28 bases between them. Germline assignment: CDR1 GEAIGNYY and CDR2 EKD. CDR3 size: 21 residues. For the CDR3, the DNA is TGTGCCTGTGACACGCAAGGGCTACAACGGGGTGTTTCGGAAGACACCCGACAGATGTTTTTC. Translating it yields CACDTQGLQRGVSEDTRQMFF.

The CDR3 DNA is TGTGCCTGTGACACATTGGGTCAACCCTCTACGGACCCCTCCCAATCTCGCTTTACTGGGGGCCACCACACCGATAAACTCATCTTT. Its translation is CACDTLGQPSTDPSQSRFTGGHHTDKLIF. This chain uses TRDV2 with TRDJ1; 8 bases are a match to TRDD3. The CDR3 is made up of 29 amino acids. The J segment lost 0 bases and the V segment lost 1 base, leaving 45 bases of the junction unmatched. CDR1 is GEAIGNYY, CDR2 EKD, per germline.

By share, this clone ranks as medium-sized. The chain joins TRDV2 to TRDJ1, with 11 positions matching TRDD3. Trimming at V came to 3 bases and at J to 3 bases, leaving 17 bases not matched to a gene. This CDR3 is 19 amino acids long. Germline CDR1 GEAIGNYY, CDR2 EKD. The CDR3 DNA reads TGTGCCTGTGACCAAATGGCCTGGGGGATACAAGCCCTCTCCGATAAACTCATCTTT. Protein sequence: CACDQMAWGIQALSDKLIF.

This clone was picked up a small number of times. Other DNA variants within this sample encode the same CDR3. This sequence joins TRDV2 and TRDJ1; no reliable D call. There are 15 residues in the CDR3. Trimming took 3 bases from V and 3 from J, leaving 16 bases between them. Germline V gene sequence: CDR1 GEAIGNYY, CDR2 EKD. CDR3 sequence: CACDPVHRKADKLIF. The CDR3 DNA reads as TGTGCCTGTGACCCGGTCCATAGAAAAGCCGATAAACTCATCTTT.

This clone rates as medium-sized. Different DNA sequences within this sample yield the same CDR3. The rearrangement links TRDV2 to TRDJ3; 8 nucleotides align to TRDD3. Losses at the gene ends were 1 base for V and 0 bases for J; bases not matched to a gene: 4. This CDR3 has 18 amino acids. Germline CDR1 is GEAIGNYY and CDR2 is EKD. The chain's CDR3 is CACDTGGSSSWDTRQMFF. CDR3 bases: TGTGCCTGTGACACTGGGGGATCTAGCTCCTGGGACACCCGACAGATGTTTTTC.

The CDR3 spells CACDTGRGNKLIF. CDR3 in DNA: TGTGCCTGTGACACCGGTCGGGGGAATAAACTCATCTTT. The V and J genes are TRDV2 and TRDJ1, with D possibly being TRDD3 (6 bases). The V gene lost 0 bases and the J gene lost 6 bases, with 10 bases spanning the gap. The CDR3 consists of 13 residues. Germline V gene data show CDR1 as GEAIGNYY and CDR2 as EKD.

By frequency in the sample, this clone is medium-sized. The genes are TRDV2 and TRDJ1; 8 bases fit TRDD3. Unmatched junction bases numbered 19, after V lost 2 bases and J lost 0 bases. This CDR3 contains 20 residues. Germline V gene sequence: CDR1 GEAIGNYY, CDR2 EKD. CDR3: CACDIAGTGGLRPYTDKLIF. For the CDR3, the DNA is TGTGCCTGTGACATTGCCGGTACTGGGGGCCTCCGACCTTACACCGATAAACTCATCTTT.

This clone was found a few times. The junction does not match germline at one end; this may be a read error. The sample holds other DNA sequences that translate to the same CDR3. The V and J genes are TRDV1 and TRDJ1; TRDD3 matches 9 bases. The CDR3 has 23 amino acids. CDR1 and CDR2 (germline): TSWWSYY, QGS. The CDR3 here is CALGELLGVTGGLSRVPTDKLIF. The CDR3 coding sequence is TGCGCTCTTGGGGAACTTTTAGGGGTGACTGGGGGACTCAGTCGGGTACCTACCGATAAACTCATCTTT.

A few counts support this clone. This may be a read error: a much more frequent sequence differs by one nucleotide. Other nucleotide sequences from this sample produce the same CDR3. The chain uses TRDV1 and TRDJ1, with D possibly TRDD3 on 6 matching bases. CDR1 is TSWWSYY and CDR2 is QGS in the germline V gene. This CDR3 contains 22 residues. This chain's CDR3 is CALGERPKRLGPRGDYTDKLIF. CDR3 sequence (DNA): TGCGCTCTTGGGGAACGACCCAAACGCCTGGGGCCCCGTGGGGATTACACCGATAAACTCATCTTT.

A remark on this clone: A much larger clone sits a single nucleotide away, making a read error possible. Other DNA sequences in this specimen translate into the identical CDR3. J is TRDJ1 and V is TRDV2; 9 nucleotides line up with TRDD3. Unmatched junction bases numbered 7, after V lost 0 bases and J lost 0 bases. Germline V CDR1 and CDR2: GEAIGNYY, EKD. The CDR3 is made up of 17 amino acids. The CDR3 protein is CACDTAGGYQYTDKLIF. CDR3 nucleotides: TGTGCCTGTGACACCGCCGGGGGATACCAATACACCGATAAACTCATCTTT.

This clone was seen only a few times. V is TRDV2 and J is TRDJ3; D is possibly TRDD3 (5 bases). Per germline, CDR1 GEAIGNYY and CDR2 EKD. V was trimmed by 0 bases and J by 0 bases, leaving 14 bases between them. The CDR3 is 19 residues long. The CDR3 reads CACDTGGIQHSWDTRQMFF. In nucleotides, the CDR3 is TGTGCCTGTGACACCGGTGGGATTCAACACTCCTGGGACACCCGACAGATGTTTTTC.

With respect to this clone: Relative to the germline gene, one junction end is altered; a read error may explain this. The V call is TRDV1, the J call TRDJ1, with TRDD3 matching 11 bases. This CDR3 contains 20 residues. The germline V gene has CDR1 TSWWSYY and CDR2 QGS. CDR3 in amino acids: CALGELGWNWGIGYTDKLIF. Written as DNA, the CDR3 is TGTGCTCTTGGGGAACTAGGCTGGAACTGGGGGATAGGGTACACTGATAAACTCATCTTT.

Worth noting for this clone: A read error may be the cause here, since a much bigger clone is one base away. This chain connects TRDV2 to TRDJ1, with 13 bases fitting TRDD3. The CDR3 is made up of 20 amino acids. Trimming cost V 1 base and J 0 bases; bases outside gene matches: 13. CDR1 is GEAIGNYY and CDR2 is EKD in the germline V gene. The CDR3 DNA is TGTGCCTGTGACACAGCCCAACTGGGGGATACGTCTCTTTACACCGATAAACTCATCTTT. It is translated as CACDTAQLGDTSLYTDKLIF.

As to this clone: A much larger clone differs from this one at a single base, so this may be a read error. This CDR3 reads CACDSVPLLGGSLTTDKLIF. The CDR3 region has the DNA TGTGCCTGTGACTCCGTTCCCCTACTGGGGGGTAGCTTGACCACCGATAAACTCATCTTT. The chain links TRDV2 to TRDJ1; TRDD3 aligns across 8 bases. CDR1 is GEAIGNYY, CDR2 EKD, per germline. The ends lost 3 bases at V and 1 base at J; junction bases unmatched: 21. This CDR3 comprises 20 residues.

As regards this clone: This clone may be a read error of a much larger clone one base away. This sequence joins TRDV2 and TRDJ1, with 8 bases aligning to TRDD3. The CDR3 is made up of 20 amino acids. Germline V gene lookup returns CDR1 GEAIGNYY and CDR2 EKD. V lost 3 bases and J lost 2; bases outside the gene matches: 22. The CDR3 sequence: CACDALPIHGGSNLTDKLIF. In DNA, the CDR3 is TGTGCCTGTGACGCCCTACCGATTCATGGGGGATCCAACCTGACCGATAAACTCATCTTT.

V usage is TRDV2 and J usage is TRDJ1; TRDD3 matches at 9 bases. V shed 0 bases, J shed 0 bases, and the junction held 13 bases outside the gene matches. Germline V gene lookup returns CDR1 GEAIGNYY and CDR2 EKD. The CDR3 has 19 residues. The DNA for the CDR3 is TGTGCCTGTGACACCAGATCTGGGGGATCCAGGACTTACACCGATAAACTCATCTTT. Protein: CACDTRSGGSRTYTDKLIF.

Judged by abundance, this clone is medium-sized. V usage is TRDV2 and J usage is TRDJ1, with 9 bases that match TRDD3. V trimming: 3 bases; J trimming: 0 bases; junction bases outside the gene matches: 10. The CDR3 length is 17 residues. CDR1 and CDR2 (germline): GEAIGNYY, EKD. This chain's CDR3 is CACDPLLGIRNTDKLIF. CDR3 DNA sequence: TGTGCCTGTGACCCCTTACTGGGGATACGGAACACCGATAAACTCATCTTT.

This clone was counted a few times. Other DNA sequences of this sample code for an identical CDR3. The CDR3 loop is CACDTLGDHDGDKLIF. In DNA form, the CDR3 reads TGTGCCTGTGACACGTTGGGGGATCATGATGGCGATAAACTCATCTTT. This chain links TRDV2 with TRDJ1, with 8 bases fitting TRDD3. Germline assignment: CDR1 GEAIGNYY and CDR2 EKD. With V trimmed by 1 base and J by 4 bases, 10 bases remained unmatched. This CDR3 is built from 16 residues.

A remark on this clone: Relative to the germline gene, one junction end is altered; a read error may explain this. The chain uses TRDV2 and TRDJ1; perhaps TRDD3 as D (5 bases). The CDR3 is 17 amino acids. Germline CDR1 is GEAIGNYY and CDR2 is EKD. CDR3 amino acids: CACGTLGPGLNTDKLIF. The CDR3 nucleotides read TGTGCCTGTGGCACCCTCGGGCCTGGGCTAAACACCGATAAACTCATCTTT.

This clone was seen more than once but under ten times. CDR3 residues: CACDSLLGDTSDKLIF. CDR3 sequence (DNA): TGTGCCTGTGACTCCCTGCTGGGGGATACATCCGATAAACTCATCTTT. The V and J genes are TRDV2 and TRDJ1; 11 bases line up with TRDD3. The J segment lost 3 bases and the V segment lost 3 bases, leaving 8 bases of the junction unmatched. From germline, CDR1 is GEAIGNYY and CDR2 EKD. The CDR3 is 16 residues long.

A word on this clone: A much larger clone is a single base away; this may be a read error. The sample has other DNA sequences that encode this CDR3 too. This chain links TRDV2 with TRDJ1; 11 bases are a match to TRDD3. CDR1 and CDR2 (germline): GEAIGNYY, EKD. With V trimmed by 1 base and J by 9 bases, 12 bases remained unmatched. The CDR3 has 16 amino acids. CDR3 in amino acids: CACDTGNWGINKELIF. CDR3 coding DNA: TGTGCCTGTGACACAGGGAACTGGGGGATAAACAAGGAACTCATCTTT.

By sample share, this clone is medium-sized (0.01 to 0.1%). The chain carries TRDV2 and TRDJ3, with TRDD3 as a possible D gene (5 bases). The V and J ends lost 0 bases and 5 bases respectively, with 16 bases between them. Germline V lookup: CDR1 GEAIGNYY, CDR2 EKD. The CDR3 extends over 18 amino acids. For the CDR3, the DNA is TGTGCCTGTGACACCGTGGCAACCGGGGACGGGGACACCCGACAGATGTTTTTC. Residues: CACDTVATGDGDTRQMFF.

As for this clone: The mismatch at residue 3 between this DNA's translation and the TCRdb protein of a much larger clone likely reflects a read error; the protein shown is translated from the DNA. The rearrangement joins TRDV2 to TRDJ1; D unresolved. CDR1 and CDR2 (germline): GEAIGNYY, EKD. The CDR3 extends over 15 amino acids. CDR3 bases: TGTGCCCGTGACACTATAGGGACGTACACCGATAAACTCATCTTT. It encodes CARDTIGTYTDKLIF.

With regard to this clone: TCRdb's protein, taken from a much larger clone, differs from this DNA's translation at residue 6, likely owing to a read error; the protein displayed comes from the DNA. The genes are TRDV2 and TRDJ1; 13 nucleotides line up with TRDD3. This CDR3 has 18 amino acids. With 2 bases clipped from V and 0 bases from J, the junction kept 8 bases outside the gene matches. Germline CDR1 and CDR2: GEAIGNYY and EKD. The CDR3 is CACDIILGDTGYTDKLIF. In nucleotides, the CDR3 is TGTGCCTGTGACATCATACTGGGGGATACGGGGTACACCGATAAACTCATCTTT.

In its sample, this clone ranks as medium-sized. The chain is built from TRDV2 and TRDJ1, with D uncertain. Germline V gene sequence: CDR1 GEAIGNYY, CDR2 EKD. This CDR3 is built from 14 residues. V lost 0 bases, J lost 2 bases, and 9 bases lay in between. CDR3 sequence: CACDTIWKTDKLIF. In DNA, the CDR3 is TGTGCCTGTGACACCATCTGGAAAACCGATAAACTCATCTTT.

This clone has more than one count but fewer than ten. A much larger clone sits a single nucleotide away, making a read error possible. Other nucleotide sequences from this sample produce the same CDR3. The chain combines TRDV2 with TRDJ1; D is ambiguous. The CDR3 is made up of 14 amino acids. Germline V gives CDR1 GEAIGNYY, CDR2 EKD. The DNA of the CDR3 is TGTGCCTGTGACACCTTATTGGACACTGATAAACTCATCTTT. Protein sequence: CACDTLLDTDKLIF.

This clone was seen more than once but under ten times. V gene TRDV2 combines with J gene TRDJ1; unclear D gene. Trimming stripped 3 bases from V and 3 bases from J, with 13 bases between. Germline values: CDR1 GEAIGNYY, CDR2 EKD. The CDR3 sequence is 14 residues long. The CDR3 reads CACDGVTQADKLIF. The CDR3 DNA reads as TGTGCCTGTGACGGCGTTACGCAGGCCGATAAACTCATCTTT.

Worth noting for this clone: Since a much larger clone is just one base distant, this may be a read error. In the same sample, other DNA sequences code for this CDR3. This chain links TRDV2 with TRDJ3, with 10 bases lining up with TRDD3. The CDR3 spans 23 residues. Germline V CDR1 and CDR2: GEAIGNYY, EKD. J gave up 1 base and V 0 bases, and 17 bases lay outside the gene matches. The CDR3 coding sequence is TGTGCCTGTGACACCGTGATCGGTCGAACTGGGGGATTAGGATCCTGGGACACCCGACAGATGTTTTTC. Amino acids: CACDTVIGRTGGLGSWDTRQMFF.

The rearrangement links TRDV2 to TRDJ3; 11 bases are a match to TRDD3. This CDR3 has 18 amino acids. Germline V gene sequence: CDR1 GEAIGNYY, CDR2 EKD. V was pared by 6 bases and J by 0 bases, with 6 bases of the junction left unmatched. The chain's CDR3 is CACCELGDNSWDTRQMFF. The CDR3 DNA reads as TGTGCCTGTTGTGAACTGGGGGATAACTCCTGGGACACCCGACAGATGTTTTTC.

Concerning this clone itself: An end of the junction differs from the germline gene, which may be a read error. This chain uses TRDV2 with TRDJ1; TRDD3 agrees at 13 bases. CDR1 is GEAIGNYY and CDR2 is EKD in the germline V gene. There are 19 residues in the CDR3. The CDR3 nucleotides are TGTGCCTGTGACCTACTGGGGGATACGCGGTCCTCTTGGGGCGATAAACTCACCTTT. Residues: CACDLLGDTRSSWGDKLTF.

The V call is TRDV1, the J call TRDJ1, with 10 nucleotides matching TRDD3. The CDR3 covers 23 residues. From germline, CDR1 is TSWWSYY and CDR2 QGS. With 4 bases clipped from V and 0 bases from J, the junction kept 26 bases outside the gene matches. The DNA for the CDR3 is TGTGCTCTTGGGGGTAGGGCCTTCCCTCCCAATGGGGGATACCCGGTGTACACCGATAAACTCATCTTT. It is translated as CALGGRAFPPNGGYPVYTDKLIF.